The sequence of this T cell receptor (beta chain) was determined in a study of cytomegalovirus exposure and HLA in healthy donors. It was with 60 Vbeta and 13 Jbeta primers that the PCR ran. Produced via immunoSEQ multiplex PCR; TCRdb's table is partial and in-frame only. The sample lists about 180,000 clones; around three quarters were seen once. Findings and caveats of the study: Per a prior analysis, the majority of TCR beta V segments were productive roughly 90% or roughly 30% of the time. Rarity held for most TCR sequences, but there were some public TCRs that occurred in many donors. A later analysis by the authors found several of the most significant clusters apparently linked to common viral pathogens.

Trimming removed 4 bases from V and 5 bases from J; junction bases left unmatched: 4. The CDR3 is 14 residues long. Per germline, CDR1 SGHTA and CDR2 FQGTGA. This clone showed up just once. Its specificity is not known. The rearrangement joins TRBV7-3 to TRBJ2-1, with 8 bases aligning to TRBD1. Sample: PBMCs. The receptor was derived from a woman in her twenties or thirties in good health and CMV-seronegative. CDR3 sequence reads: CASSSGTGHNEQFF. CDR3 coding DNA: TGTGCCAGCAGCTCCGGGACAGGACACAATGAGCAGTTCTTC. The variable domain in full, completed from reference TRBV7-3 and TRBJ2-1, reads GAGVSQTPSNKVTEKGKYVELRCDPISGHTALYWYRQSLGQGPEFLIYFQGTGAADDSGLPNDRFFAVRPEGSVSTLKIQRTERGDSAVYLCASSSGTGHNEQFFGPGTRLTVL.